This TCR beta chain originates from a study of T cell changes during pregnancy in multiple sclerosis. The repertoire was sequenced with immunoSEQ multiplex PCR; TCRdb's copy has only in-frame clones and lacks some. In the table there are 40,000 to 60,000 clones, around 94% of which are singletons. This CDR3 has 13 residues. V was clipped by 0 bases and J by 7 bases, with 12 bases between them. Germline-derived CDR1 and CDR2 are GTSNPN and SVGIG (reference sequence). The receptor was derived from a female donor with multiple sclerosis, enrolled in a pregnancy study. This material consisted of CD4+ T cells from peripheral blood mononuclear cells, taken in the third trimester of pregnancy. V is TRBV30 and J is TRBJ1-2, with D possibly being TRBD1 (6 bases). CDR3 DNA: TGTGCCTGGAGTGTAAGGGGGAGGGGTGGCTACACCTTC. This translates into CAWSVRGRGGYTF.